The rows below give T cell receptor beta chains drawn from one sample of a study of T cell changes during pregnancy in multiple sclerosis. Libraries were prepared by immunoSEQ multiplex PCR; TCRdb keeps only in-frame clonotypes and omits some of them. Among more than 40,000 clones, around 89% were seen once, and the ten largest hold approximately 0.59%. Sequenced material: CD4+ T cells from peripheral blood mononuclear cells, taken in the first trimester of pregnancy. These receptors were taken from a female donor with multiple sclerosis, enrolled in a pregnancy study. The CDR3 runs from the conserved cysteine through the conserved F or W. Fields, in order: clone size, D gene, V gene, CDR3 length, J gene, CDR3 DNA, CDR3 protein. D genes are given only for firm matches. The size field is filled for only some rows; it gives once, few, many or a size class.

clone_size: -; d_call: -; v_call: TRBV2; cdr3_length: 12; j_call: TRBJ1-4; cdr3_nt: TGTGCCAGCAGTGATAGAGGTGAAAAACTGTTTTTT; cdr3_aa: CASSDRGEKLFF
clone_size: -; d_call: TRBD2; v_call: TRBV11-2; cdr3_length: 15; j_call: TRBJ2-5; cdr3_nt: TGTGCCAGCAGCTTACAAGCGGGAGTGACTGAGACCCAGTACTTC; cdr3_aa: CASSLQAGVTETQYF
clone_size: -; d_call: TRBD1; v_call: TRBV6-6; cdr3_length: 15; j_call: TRBJ1-5; cdr3_nt: TGTGCCAGCAGTAAAGGGGACAGGGTTTATCAGCCCCAGCATTTT; cdr3_aa: CASSKGDRVYQPQHF
clone_size: -; d_call: TRBD2; v_call: TRBV5-4; cdr3_length: 16; j_call: TRBJ2-5; cdr3_nt: TGTGCCAGCAGTCGAATGTCTAGCGGGGGGAGAGAGACCCAGTACTTC; cdr3_aa: CASSRMSSGGRETQYF
clone_size: -; d_call: TRBD1; v_call: TRBV7-8; cdr3_length: 15; j_call: TRBJ1-2; cdr3_nt: TGTGCCAGCAGCTTGGGGGGCGGGACAGGGAATGGCTACACCTTC; cdr3_aa: CASSLGGGTGNGYTF
clone_size: -; d_call: -; v_call: TRBV19; cdr3_length: 14; j_call: TRBJ2-3; cdr3_nt: TGTGCCAGTAGTCCGTCGACAGGCACAGATACGCAGTATTTT; cdr3_aa: CASSPSTGTDTQYF
clone_size: once; d_call: -; v_call: TRBV30; cdr3_length: 13; j_call: TRBJ1-5; cdr3_nt: TGTGCCTGGTCCCAGGGGAGCAATCAGCCCCAGCATTTT; cdr3_aa: CAWSQGSNQPQHF
clone_size: -; d_call: TRBD2; v_call: TRBV5-4; cdr3_length: 16; j_call: TRBJ2-1; cdr3_nt: TGTGCCAGCAGCCAGCTCACTAGCGGGCTAGACAATGAGCAGTTCTTC; cdr3_aa: CASSQLTSGLDNEQFF
clone_size: -; d_call: -; v_call: TRBV18; cdr3_length: 12; j_call: TRBJ2-1; cdr3_nt: TGTGCCAGCTCCCGGGACTACAATGAGCAGTTCTTC; cdr3_aa: CASSRDYNEQFF
clone_size: -; d_call: -; v_call: TRBV9; cdr3_length: 14; j_call: TRBJ2-7; cdr3_nt: TGTGCCAGCAGCGTAGTTGACGGAGCCTACGAGCAGTACTTC; cdr3_aa: CASSVVDGAYEQYF
clone_size: -; d_call: TRBD2; v_call: TRBV7-2; cdr3_length: 14; j_call: TRBJ2-7; cdr3_nt: TGTGCCAGCAGCCTAGCGGGAGGATTAGGAGAGCAGTACTTC; cdr3_aa: CASSLAGGLGEQYF
clone_size: -; d_call: TRBD1; v_call: TRBV4-2; cdr3_length: 14; j_call: TRBJ2-7; cdr3_nt: TGTGCCGCCGGACAGGGGGCCGAGTCCTACGAGCAGTACTTC; cdr3_aa: CAAGQGAESYEQYF